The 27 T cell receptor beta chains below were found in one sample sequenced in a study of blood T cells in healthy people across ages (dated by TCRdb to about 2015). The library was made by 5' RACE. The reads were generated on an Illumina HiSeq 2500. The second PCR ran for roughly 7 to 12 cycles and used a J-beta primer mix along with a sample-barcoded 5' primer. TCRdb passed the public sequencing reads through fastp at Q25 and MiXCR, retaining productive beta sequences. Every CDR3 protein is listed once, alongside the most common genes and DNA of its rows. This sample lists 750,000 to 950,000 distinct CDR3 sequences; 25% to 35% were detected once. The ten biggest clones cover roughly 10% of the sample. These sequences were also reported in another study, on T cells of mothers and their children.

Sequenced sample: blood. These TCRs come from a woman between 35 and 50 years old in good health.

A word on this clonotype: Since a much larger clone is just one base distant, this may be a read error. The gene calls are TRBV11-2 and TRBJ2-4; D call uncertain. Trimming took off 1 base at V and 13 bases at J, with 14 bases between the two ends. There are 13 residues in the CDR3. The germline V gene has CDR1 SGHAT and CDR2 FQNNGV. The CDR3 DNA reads TGTGCCAGCAGCTTAGTTATCTACAATGAGCAGTACTTC. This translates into CASSLVIYNEQYF.

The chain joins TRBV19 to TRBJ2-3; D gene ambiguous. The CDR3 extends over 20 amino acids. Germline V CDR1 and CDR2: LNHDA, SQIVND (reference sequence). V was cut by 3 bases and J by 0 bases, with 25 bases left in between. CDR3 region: CASSMSERGWAKASTDTQYF. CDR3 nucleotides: TGTGCCAGTAGTATGAGTGAACGAGGATGGGCGAAAGCTAGCACAGATACGCAGTATTTT.

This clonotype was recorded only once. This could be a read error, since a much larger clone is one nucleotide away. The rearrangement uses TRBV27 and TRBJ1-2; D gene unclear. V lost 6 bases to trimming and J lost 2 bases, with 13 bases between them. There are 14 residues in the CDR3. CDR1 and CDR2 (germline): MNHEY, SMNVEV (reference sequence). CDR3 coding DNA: TGTGCCAGCAGGTCGGTGGATGGAAACTATGGCTACACCTTC. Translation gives CASRSVDGNYGYTF.

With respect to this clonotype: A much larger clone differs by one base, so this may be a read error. CDR3 residues: CASSLKGAQGPSTGELFF. CDR3 in DNA: TGTGCCAGCAGCTTGAAAGGTGCACAGGGGCCGAGCACCGGGGAGCTGTTTTTT. The chain employs TRBV5-5 and TRBJ2-2; 7 bases are a match to TRBD1. The CDR3 length is 18 residues. V shed 1 base, J shed 4 bases, and the junction held 13 bases outside the gene matches. The germline gives CDR1 SGHKS, CDR2 YYEKEE (reference sequence).

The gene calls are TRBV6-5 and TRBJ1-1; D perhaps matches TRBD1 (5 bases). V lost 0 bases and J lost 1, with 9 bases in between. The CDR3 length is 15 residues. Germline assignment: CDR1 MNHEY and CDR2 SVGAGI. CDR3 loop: CASSYSKRGNTEAFF. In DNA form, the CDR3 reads TGTGCCAGCAGTTACTCGAAAAGGGGGAACACTGAAGCTTTCTTT.

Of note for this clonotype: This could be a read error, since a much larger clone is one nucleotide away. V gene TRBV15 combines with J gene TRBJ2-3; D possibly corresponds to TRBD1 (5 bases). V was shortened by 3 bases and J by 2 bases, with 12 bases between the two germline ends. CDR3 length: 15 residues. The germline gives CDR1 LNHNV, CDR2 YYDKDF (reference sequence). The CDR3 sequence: CATSSLDTNTDTQYF. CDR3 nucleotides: TGTGCCACCAGCAGTTTGGACACGAACACAGATACGCAGTATTTT.

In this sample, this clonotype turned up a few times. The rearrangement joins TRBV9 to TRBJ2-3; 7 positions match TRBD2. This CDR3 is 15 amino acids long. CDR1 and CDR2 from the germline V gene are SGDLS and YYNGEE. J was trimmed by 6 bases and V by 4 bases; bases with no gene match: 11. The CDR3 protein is CASSSWGGSTDTQYF. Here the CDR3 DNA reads TGTGCCAGCAGCTCGTGGGGGGGATCTACGGATACGCAGTATTTT.

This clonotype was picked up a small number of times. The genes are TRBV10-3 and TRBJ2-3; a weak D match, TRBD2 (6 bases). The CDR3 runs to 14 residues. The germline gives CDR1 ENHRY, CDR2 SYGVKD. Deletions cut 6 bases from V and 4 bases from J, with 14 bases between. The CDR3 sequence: CAIRDRRGADTQYF. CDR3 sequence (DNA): TGTGCCATCAGGGACCGTCGCGGGGCAGATACGCAGTATTTT.

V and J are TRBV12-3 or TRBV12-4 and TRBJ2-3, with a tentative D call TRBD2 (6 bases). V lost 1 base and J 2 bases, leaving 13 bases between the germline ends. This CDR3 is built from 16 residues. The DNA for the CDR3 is TGTGCCAGCAGTTTAGGGGCGGGGCTGTCCACAGATACGCAGTATTTT. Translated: CASSLGAGLSTDTQYF.

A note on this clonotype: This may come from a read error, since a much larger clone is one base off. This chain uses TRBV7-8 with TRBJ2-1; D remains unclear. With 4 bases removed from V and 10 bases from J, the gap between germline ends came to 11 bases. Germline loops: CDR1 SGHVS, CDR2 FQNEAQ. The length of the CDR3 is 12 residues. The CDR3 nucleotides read TGTGCCAGCAGCTACCTGCGGCACGAGCAGTTCTTC. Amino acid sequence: CASSYLRHEQFF.

CDR3 amino acids: CASSYPSTGKNEQFF. The CDR3 DNA is TGTGCCAGCAGTTACCCCTCGACAGGGAAGAATGAGCAGTTCTTC. The genes are TRBV6-5 and TRBJ2-1; 7 bases line up with TRBD1. V trimming: 2 bases; J trimming: 7 bases; junction bases outside the gene matches: 8. This CDR3 region has 15 residues. CDR1 and CDR2 (germline): MNHEY, SVGAGI.

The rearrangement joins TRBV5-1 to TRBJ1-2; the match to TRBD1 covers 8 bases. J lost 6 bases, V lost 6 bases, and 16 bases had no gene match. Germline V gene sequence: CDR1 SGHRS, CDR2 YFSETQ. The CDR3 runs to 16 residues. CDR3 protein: CASNHLYPDRGNGYTF. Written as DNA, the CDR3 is TGCGCCAGCAACCACCTATACCCAGACAGGGGAAATGGCTACACCTTC.

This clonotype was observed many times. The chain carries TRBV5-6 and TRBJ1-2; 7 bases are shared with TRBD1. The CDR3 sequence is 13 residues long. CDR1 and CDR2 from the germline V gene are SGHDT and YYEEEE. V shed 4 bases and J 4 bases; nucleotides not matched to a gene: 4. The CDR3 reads CASSQQGTYGYTF. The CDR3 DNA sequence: TGTGCCAGCAGCCAACAGGGGACCTATGGCTACACCTTC.

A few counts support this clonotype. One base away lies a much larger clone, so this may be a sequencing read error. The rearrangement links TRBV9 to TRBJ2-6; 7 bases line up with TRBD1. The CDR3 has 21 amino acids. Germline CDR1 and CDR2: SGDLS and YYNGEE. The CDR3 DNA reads TGTGCCGGCAGCGTAGGCCTCTTGGGGACAGAACTTAACTCTGGGGCCAACGTCCTGACTTTC. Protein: CAGSVGLLGTELNSGANVLTF.

CDR3 nucleotides: TGCGCCAGCAGCCAAACTAGCGGGGCCGGTAATGAAAAACTGTTTTTT. As protein: CASSQTSGAGNEKLFF. This chain links TRBV4-3 with TRBJ1-4; perhaps TRBD1 as D (5 bases). CDR1 and CDR2 (germline): LGHNA, YSLEER. V lost 2 bases to trimming and J lost 4 bases, with 14 bases between them. There are 16 residues in the CDR3.

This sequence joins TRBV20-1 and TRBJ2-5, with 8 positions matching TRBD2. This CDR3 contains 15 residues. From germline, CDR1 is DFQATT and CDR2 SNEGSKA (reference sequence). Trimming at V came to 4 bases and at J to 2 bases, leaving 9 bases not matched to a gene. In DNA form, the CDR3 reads TGCAGTGCTACCTCCTTTAGCGGGGATCAAGAGACCCAGTACTTC. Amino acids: CSATSFSGDQETQYF.

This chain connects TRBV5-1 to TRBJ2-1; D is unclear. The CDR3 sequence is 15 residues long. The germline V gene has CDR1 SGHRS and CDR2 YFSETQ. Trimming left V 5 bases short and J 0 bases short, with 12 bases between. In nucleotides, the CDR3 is TGCGCCAGCAGTTCTAATCCAGACTCCTACAATGAGCAGTTCTTC. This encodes CASSSNPDSYNEQFF.

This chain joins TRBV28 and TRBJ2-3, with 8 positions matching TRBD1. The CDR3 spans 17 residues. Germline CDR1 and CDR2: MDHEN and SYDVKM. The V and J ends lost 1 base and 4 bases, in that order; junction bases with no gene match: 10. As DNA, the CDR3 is TGTGCCAGCAGTTTATCCCCCCGGACAGGGAGAGCAGATACGCAGTATTTT. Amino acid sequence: CASSLSPRTGRADTQYF.

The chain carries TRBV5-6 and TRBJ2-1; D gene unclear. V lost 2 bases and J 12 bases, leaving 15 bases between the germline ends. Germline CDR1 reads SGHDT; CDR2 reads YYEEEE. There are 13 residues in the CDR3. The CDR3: CASSFRTIGGQFF. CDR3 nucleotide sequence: TGTGCCAGCAGCTTCCGGACCATCGGCGGGCAGTTCTTC.

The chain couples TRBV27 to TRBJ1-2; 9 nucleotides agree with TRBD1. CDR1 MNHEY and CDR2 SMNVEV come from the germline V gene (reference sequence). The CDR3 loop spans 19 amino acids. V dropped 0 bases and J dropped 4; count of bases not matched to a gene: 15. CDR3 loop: CASSLSRLRDTGGFYGYTF. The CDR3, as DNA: TGTGCCAGCAGTTTATCTAGGCTCCGGGACACAGGGGGCTTCTATGGCTACACCTTC.

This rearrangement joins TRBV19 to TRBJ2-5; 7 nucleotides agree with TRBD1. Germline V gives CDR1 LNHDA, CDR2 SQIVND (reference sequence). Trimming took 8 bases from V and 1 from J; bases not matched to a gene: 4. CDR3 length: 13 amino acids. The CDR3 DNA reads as TGTGCCAGTTACCGACAGGGCCAAGAGACCCAGTACTTC. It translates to CASYRQGQETQYF.

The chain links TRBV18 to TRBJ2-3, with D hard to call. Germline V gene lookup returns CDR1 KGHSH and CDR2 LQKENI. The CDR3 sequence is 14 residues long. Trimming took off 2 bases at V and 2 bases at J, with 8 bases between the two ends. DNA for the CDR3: TGTGCCAGCTCACCATTACCCCCCACAGATACGCAGTATTTT. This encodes CASSPLPPTDTQYF.

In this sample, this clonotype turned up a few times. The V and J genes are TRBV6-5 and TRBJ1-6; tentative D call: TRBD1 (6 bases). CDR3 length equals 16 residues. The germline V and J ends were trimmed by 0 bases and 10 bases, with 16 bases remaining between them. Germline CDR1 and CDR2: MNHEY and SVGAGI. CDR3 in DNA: TGTGCCAGCAGTTACTCACGACACAGGGTCGGATCACCCCTCCACTTT. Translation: CASSYSRHRVGSPLHF.

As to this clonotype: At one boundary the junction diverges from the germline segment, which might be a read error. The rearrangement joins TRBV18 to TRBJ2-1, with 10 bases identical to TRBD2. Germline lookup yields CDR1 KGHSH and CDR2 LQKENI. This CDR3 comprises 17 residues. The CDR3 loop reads CAGSPGAGTSENNEQFF. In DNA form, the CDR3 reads TGTGCCGGCTCACCAGGAGCCGGGACTAGCGAGAACAATGAGCAGTTCTTC.

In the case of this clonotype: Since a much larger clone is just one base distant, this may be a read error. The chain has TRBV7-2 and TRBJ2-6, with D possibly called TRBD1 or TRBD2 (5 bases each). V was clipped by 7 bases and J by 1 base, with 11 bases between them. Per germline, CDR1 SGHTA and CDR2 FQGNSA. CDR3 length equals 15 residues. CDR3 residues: CTSTFWGSGANVLTF. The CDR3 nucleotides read TGTACCAGCACCTTTTGGGGGTCTGGGGCCAACGTCCTGACTTTC.

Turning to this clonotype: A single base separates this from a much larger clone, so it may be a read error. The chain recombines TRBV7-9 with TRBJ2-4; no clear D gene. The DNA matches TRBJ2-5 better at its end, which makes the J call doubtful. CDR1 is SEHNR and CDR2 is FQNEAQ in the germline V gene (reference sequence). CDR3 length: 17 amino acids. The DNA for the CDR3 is TGTGCCAGCAGCTTCACTTTGCTGCATGCTCTTCAAGAGACCCAGTACTTC. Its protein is CASSFTLLHALQETQYF.

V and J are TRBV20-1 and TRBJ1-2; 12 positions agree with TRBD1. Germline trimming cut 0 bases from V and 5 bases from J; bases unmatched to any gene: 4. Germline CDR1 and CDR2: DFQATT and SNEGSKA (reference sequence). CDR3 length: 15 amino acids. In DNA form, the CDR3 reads TGCAGTGCTAGAGAGGGACAGGGGGCGCGTTATGGCTACACCTTC. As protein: CSAREGQGARYGYTF.